Listed below are T cell receptor beta chains from one sample, sequenced in a study of T cell responses to AZD1222 COVID-19 vaccine. Repertoires were generated with immunoSEQ multiplex PCR, while TCRdb's copy carries only in-frame clones and drops some. The sample includes about 140,000 clones. The material sequenced was peripheral blood. These receptor sequences come from an adult in good health. Each CDR3 is given with its conserved first and last residue. The order of the fields is J gene, D gene, V gene, CDR3 protein, CDR3 DNA. D genes are given only for firm matches.

J gene: TRBJ2-1; D gene: TRBD2; V gene: TRBV27; CDR3 protein: CASSFGLAGYNEQFF; CDR3 DNA: TGTGCCAGCAGTTTTGGACTAGCGGGGTACAATGAGCAGTTCTTC
J gene: TRBJ2-5; D gene: NA; V gene: TRBV19; CDR3 protein: CASSPGTPRETQYF; CDR3 DNA: TGTGCCAGTAGTCCCGGGACCCCCCGGGAGACCCAGTACTTC
J gene: TRBJ1-1; D gene: TRBD1; V gene: TRBV7-2; CDR3 protein: CASSLGQGYTEAFF; CDR3 DNA: TGTGCCAGCAGCCTAGGACAGGGGTACACTGAAGCTTTCTTT
J gene: TRBJ1-1; D gene: NA; V gene: TRBV6-2/TRBV6-3; CDR3 protein: CASSLPGPEAFF; CDR3 DNA: TGTGCCAGCAGTTTGCCGGGGCCCGAAGCTTTCTTT
J gene: TRBJ1-6; D gene: TRBD1; V gene: TRBV5-1; CDR3 protein: CASSRQGIQSYNSPLHF; CDR3 DNA: TGCGCCAGCAGTCGACAGGGGATACAATCCTATAATTCACCCCTCCACTTT
J gene: TRBJ1-1; D gene: NA; V gene: TRBV19; CDR3 protein: CASGEALTNTEAFF; CDR3 DNA: TGTGCCAGTGGAGAGGCTCTCACAAACACTGAAGCTTTCTTT
J gene: TRBJ1-4; D gene: NA; V gene: TRBV5-1; CDR3 protein: CASSLEGSLSEKLFF; CDR3 DNA: TGCGCCAGCAGCTTGGAAGGGAGCCTAAGTGAAAAACTGTTTTTT
J gene: TRBJ1-1; D gene: NA; V gene: TRBV18; CDR3 protein: CASSPTLGQNTEAFF; CDR3 DNA: TGTGCCAGCTCACCGACACTAGGCCAGAACACTGAAGCTTTCTTT
J gene: TRBJ2-5; D gene: TRBD1; V gene: TRBV5-4; CDR3 protein: CASSRTGELIQETQYF; CDR3 DNA: TGTGCCAGCAGCCGGACAGGGGAACTCATCCAAGAGACCCAGTACTTC
J gene: TRBJ2-2; D gene: TRBD2; V gene: TRBV11-2; CDR3 protein: CASSWTSGPGELFF; CDR3 DNA: TGTGCCAGCAGCTGGACTAGCGGGCCCGGGGAGCTGTTTTTT
J gene: TRBJ2-7; D gene: NA; V gene: TRBV6-4; CDR3 protein: CASSDSIPHPFALTQYF; CDR3 DNA: TGTGCCAGCAGTGATTCGATACCCCATCCCTTCGCCCTGACGCAGTACTTC
J gene: TRBJ1-1; D gene: NA; V gene: TRBV2; CDR3 protein: CASSSSQKAFF; CDR3 DNA: TGTGCCAGCAGTTCTTCTCAGAAAGCTTTCTTT
J gene: TRBJ1-2; D gene: NA; V gene: TRBV5-1; CDR3 protein: CASSLDGGRTFEGYTF; CDR3 DNA: TGCGCCAGCAGCTTGGACGGAGGTCGGACCTTTGAAGGCTACACCTTC
J gene: TRBJ2-7; D gene: TRBD1; V gene: TRBV4-3; CDR3 protein: CASSQVGTGDHEQYF; CDR3 DNA: TGCGCCAGCAGCCAGGTCGGGACAGGGGACCACGAGCAGTACTTC
J gene: TRBJ2-3; D gene: TRBD1; V gene: TRBV7-9; CDR3 protein: CASSGQGLMTDTQYF; CDR3 DNA: TGTGCCAGCAGCGGACAGGGCTTAATGACAGATACGCAGTATTTT
J gene: TRBJ2-7; D gene: NA; V gene: TRBV7-2; CDR3 protein: CASSLGAGARYF; CDR3 DNA: TGTGCCAGCAGCTTAGGCGCGGGGGCTCGGTACTTC
J gene: TRBJ1-6; D gene: NA; V gene: TRBV7-9; CDR3 protein: CASSLGSGDNSPLHF; CDR3 DNA: TGTGCCAGCAGCTTAGGGTCCGGGGATAATTCACCCCTCCACTTT
J gene: TRBJ2-5; D gene: TRBD2; V gene: TRBV7-9; CDR3 protein: CASSWGGLETQYF; CDR3 DNA: TGTGCCAGCAGCTGGGGGGGTCTGGAGACCCAGTACTTC
J gene: TRBJ2-2; D gene: NA; V gene: TRBV2; CDR3 protein: CASSLAGITGELFF; CDR3 DNA: TGTGCCAGCAGTTTGGCGGGGATCACCGGGGAGCTGTTTTTT
J gene: TRBJ1-2; D gene: NA; V gene: TRBV11-3; CDR3 protein: CASSPRAGEWYGYTF; CDR3 DNA: TGTGCCAGCAGCCCCCGGGCAGGGGAGTGGTATGGCTACACCTTC
J gene: TRBJ2-5; D gene: TRBD1; V gene: TRBV19; CDR3 protein: CASSFWGQGQETQYF; CDR3 DNA: TGTGCCAGTAGCTTTTGGGGACAGGGCCAAGAGACCCAGTACTTC
J gene: TRBJ1-1; D gene: NA; V gene: TRBV27; CDR3 protein: CASSLYMGVGGTEAFF; CDR3 DNA: TGTGCCAGCAGTTTATACATGGGGGTGGGGGGCACTGAAGCTTTCTTT
J gene: TRBJ1-1; D gene: NA; V gene: TRBV27; CDR3 protein: CATALTENTEAFF; CDR3 DNA: TGTGCCACCGCCCTAACAGAGAACACTGAAGCTTTCTTT
J gene: TRBJ1-2; D gene: TRBD1; V gene: TRBV28; CDR3 protein: CASSFPTGANYGYTF; CDR3 DNA: TGTGCCAGCAGTTTCCCGACAGGGGCAAACTATGGCTACACCTTC